The clone carrying this TCR beta chain was seen at least ten times. V trimming: 6 bases; J trimming: 2 bases; junction bases outside the gene matches: 6. The length of the CDR3 is 15 residues. Time point given: patch test 1, 2 weeks after DPC sensitization. Treatment indicated: therapeutic diphenylcyclopropenone sensitization with weekly scalp DPC. Donors, patients with alopecia ranging from 18 to 70 years old and judged suitable for DPC, provided samples. The sample originates from a study of human T cells and chemical hapten exposure. In the study's own analysis: Between about 23,224 and 700,000 TCRs appeared in each sample, and the median stood at around 92,000. TCRdb reprocessed the RACE reads with MiXCR, giving one entry per CDR3 protein. The authors' filters were not applied to this entry. This sample carries roughly 360,000 distinct CDR3 sequences, around 4.8% of them seen once, and the ten largest clones take around 2%.

This TCR derives from a woman aged 45-65 years with alopecia areata. Some clones in this sample may be carry-over from other donors' samples. This specimen was whole blood, taken in connection with sensitization to the hapten diphenylcyclopropenone (DPC). This chain uses TRBV12-3 or TRBV12-4 with TRBJ2-3; TRBD2 matches at 9 bases. CDR3 sequence: CASSPTSGFTDTQYF. CDR3 nucleotides: TGTGCCAGCAGCCCGACTAGCGGCTTCACAGATACGCAGTATTTT.